This TCR beta chain was sequenced for a study of blood T cells in healthy people across ages. The germline V gene encodes CDR1 SGHTA and CDR2 FQGNSA. Trimming shortened V by 6 bases and J by 3 bases, and 18 bases separated the two germline ends. The length of the CDR3 is 15 residues. Combining a sample-barcoded 5' primer with a J-beta primer mix, a second PCR ran for about 7 to 11 cycles. Each of the samples gave a minimum of 2.5 million paired-end reads that contained CDR3. Each CDR3 protein is one row after TCRdb ran MiXCR on the 5' RACE reads. The data contain hundreds of thousands of distinct CDR3 sequences, 55% to 70% of them singletons. Caucasian individuals from Russia who were healthy and aged roughly 6 to 95 acted as donors.

The sample taken for sequencing was blood. The sequence derives from a man between 25 and 39 years old in good health. The chain joins TRBV7-2 to TRBJ2-7; possibly TRBD1 or TRBD2 for D (7 bases each). The CDR3 is CASREAGGVYYEQYF. The CDR3 nucleotides read TGTGCCAGCAGGGAAGCAGGGGGGGTATACTACGAGCAGTACTTC.